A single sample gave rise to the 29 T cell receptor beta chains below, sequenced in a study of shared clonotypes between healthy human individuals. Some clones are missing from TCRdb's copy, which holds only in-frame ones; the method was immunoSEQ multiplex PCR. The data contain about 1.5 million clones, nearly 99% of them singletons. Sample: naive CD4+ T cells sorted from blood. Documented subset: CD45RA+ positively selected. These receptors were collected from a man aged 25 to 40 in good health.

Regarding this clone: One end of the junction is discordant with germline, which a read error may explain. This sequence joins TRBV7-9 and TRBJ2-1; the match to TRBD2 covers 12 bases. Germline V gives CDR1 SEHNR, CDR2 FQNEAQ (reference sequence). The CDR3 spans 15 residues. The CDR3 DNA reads TGTGCCAGCAGCCTAGCGGGAGGGCACACGAATGAGCAGTTCTTC. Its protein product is CASSLAGGHTNEQFF.

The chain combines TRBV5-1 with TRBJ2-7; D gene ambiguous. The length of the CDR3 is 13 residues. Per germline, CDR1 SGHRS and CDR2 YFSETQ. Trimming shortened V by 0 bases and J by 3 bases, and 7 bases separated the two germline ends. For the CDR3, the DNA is TGCGCCAGCAGCTTGGATCCCAGCTACGAGCAGTACTTC. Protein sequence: CASSLDPSYEQYF.

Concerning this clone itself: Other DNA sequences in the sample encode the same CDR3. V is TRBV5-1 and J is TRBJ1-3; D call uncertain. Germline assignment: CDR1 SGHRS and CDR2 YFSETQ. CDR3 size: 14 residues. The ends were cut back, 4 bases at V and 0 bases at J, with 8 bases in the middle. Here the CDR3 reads CASSLGDSGNTIYF. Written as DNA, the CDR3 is TGCGCCAGCAGCCTCGGGGACTCTGGAAACACCATATATTTT.

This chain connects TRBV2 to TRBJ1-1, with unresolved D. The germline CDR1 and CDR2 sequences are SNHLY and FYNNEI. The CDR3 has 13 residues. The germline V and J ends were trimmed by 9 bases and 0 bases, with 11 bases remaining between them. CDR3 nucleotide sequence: TGTGCCAGGGGGAAAGGGTTGAACACTGAAGCTTTCTTT. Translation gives CARGKGLNTEAFF.

The CDR3 DNA follows: TGTGCCAGCTCACAAAGCGGGACAGGGGTAGCAGATACGCAGTATTTT. Translation: CASSQSGTGVADTQYF. The rearrangement joins TRBV18 to TRBJ2-3, with 10 bases identical to TRBD1. The germline gives CDR1 KGHSH, CDR2 LQKENI. V was pared by 4 bases and J by 4 bases, with 8 bases of the junction left unmatched. The CDR3 consists of 16 residues.

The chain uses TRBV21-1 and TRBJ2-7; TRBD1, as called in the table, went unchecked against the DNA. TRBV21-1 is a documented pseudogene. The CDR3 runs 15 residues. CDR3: CASSVLTRSSYEQYF. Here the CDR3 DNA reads TGTGCCAGCAGCGTTCTGACAAGAAGCTCCTACGAGCAGTACTTC.

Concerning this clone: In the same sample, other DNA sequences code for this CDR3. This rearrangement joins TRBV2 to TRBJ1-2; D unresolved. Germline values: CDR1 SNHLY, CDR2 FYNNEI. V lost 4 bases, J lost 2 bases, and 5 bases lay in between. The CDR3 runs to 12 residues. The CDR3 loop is CASSGRNYGYTF. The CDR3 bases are TGTGCCAGCAGTGGGCGGAACTATGGCTACACCTTC.

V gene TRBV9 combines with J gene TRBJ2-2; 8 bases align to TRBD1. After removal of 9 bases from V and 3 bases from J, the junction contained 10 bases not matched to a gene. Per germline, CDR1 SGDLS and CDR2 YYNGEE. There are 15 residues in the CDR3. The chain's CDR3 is CATHKDREHTGELFF. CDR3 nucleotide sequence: TGTGCCACCCACAAGGACAGGGAACACACCGGGGAGCTGTTTTTT.

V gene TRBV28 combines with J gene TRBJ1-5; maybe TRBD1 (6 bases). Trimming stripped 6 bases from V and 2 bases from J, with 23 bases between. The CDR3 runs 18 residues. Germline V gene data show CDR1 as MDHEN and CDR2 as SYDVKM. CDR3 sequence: CASSLSKTGRFGNQPQHF. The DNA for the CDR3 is TGTGCCAGCAGCCTGAGTAAAACAGGGAGGTTTGGCAATCAGCCCCAGCATTTT.

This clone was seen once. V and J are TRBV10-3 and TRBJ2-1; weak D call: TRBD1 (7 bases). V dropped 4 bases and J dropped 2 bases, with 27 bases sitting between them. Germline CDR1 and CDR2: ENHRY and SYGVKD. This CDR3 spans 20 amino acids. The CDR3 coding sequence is TGTGCCATCAGTGTAGGTATAGAGTTGGGTCGGAGGGGGCCCTACAATGAGCAGTTCTTC. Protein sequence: CAISVGIELGRRGPYNEQFF.

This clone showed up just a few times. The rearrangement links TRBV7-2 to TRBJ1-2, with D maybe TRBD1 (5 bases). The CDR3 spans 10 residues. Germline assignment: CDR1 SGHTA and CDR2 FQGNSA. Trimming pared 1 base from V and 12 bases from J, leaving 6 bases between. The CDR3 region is CASSLVGHTF. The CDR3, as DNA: TGTGCCAGCAGCTTAGTGGGACACACCTTC.

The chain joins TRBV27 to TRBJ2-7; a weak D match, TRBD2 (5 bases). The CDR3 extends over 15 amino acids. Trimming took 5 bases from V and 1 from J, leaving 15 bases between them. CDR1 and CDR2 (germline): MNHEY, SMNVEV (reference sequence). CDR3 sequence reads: CASSASGKGSYEQYF. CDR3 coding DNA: TGTGCCAGCAGTGCCTCGGGGAAAGGATCCTACGAGCAGTACTTC.

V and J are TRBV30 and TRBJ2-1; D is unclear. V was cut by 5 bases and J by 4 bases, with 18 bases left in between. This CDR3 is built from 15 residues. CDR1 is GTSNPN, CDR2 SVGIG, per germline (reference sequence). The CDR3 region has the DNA TGTGCCTGGGAATCCCGTCAGTACGGGTACAATGAGCAGTTCTTC. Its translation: CAWESRQYGYNEQFF.

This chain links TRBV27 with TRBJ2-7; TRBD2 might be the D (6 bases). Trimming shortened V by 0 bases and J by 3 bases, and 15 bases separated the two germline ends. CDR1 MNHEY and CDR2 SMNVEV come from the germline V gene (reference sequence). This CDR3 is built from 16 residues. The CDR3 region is CASSLSPLARGYEQYF. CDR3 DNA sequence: TGTGCCAGCAGTTTATCGCCACTAGCTCGAGGCTACGAGCAGTACTTC.

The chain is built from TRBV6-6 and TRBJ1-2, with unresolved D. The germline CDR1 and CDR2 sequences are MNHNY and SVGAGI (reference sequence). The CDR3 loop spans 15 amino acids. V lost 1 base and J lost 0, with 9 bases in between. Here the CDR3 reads CASSYYPNANYGYTF. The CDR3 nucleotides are TGTGCCAGCAGTTACTACCCAAACGCTAACTATGGCTACACCTTC.

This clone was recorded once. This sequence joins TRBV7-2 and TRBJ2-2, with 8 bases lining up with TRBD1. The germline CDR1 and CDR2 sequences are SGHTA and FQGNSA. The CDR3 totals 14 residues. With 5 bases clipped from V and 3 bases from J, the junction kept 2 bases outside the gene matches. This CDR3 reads CASSPGGYTGELFF. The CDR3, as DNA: TGTGCCAGCAGCCCAGGGGGCTACACCGGGGAGCTGTTTTTT.

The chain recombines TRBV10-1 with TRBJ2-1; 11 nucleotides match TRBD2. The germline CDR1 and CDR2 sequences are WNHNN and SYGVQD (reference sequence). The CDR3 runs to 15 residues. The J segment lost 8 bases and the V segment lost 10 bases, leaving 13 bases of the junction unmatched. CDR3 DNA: TGCGCCATCTTAGGGTTACTAGCGGGAGTCGATGAGCAGTTCTTC. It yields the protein CAILGLLAGVDEQFF.

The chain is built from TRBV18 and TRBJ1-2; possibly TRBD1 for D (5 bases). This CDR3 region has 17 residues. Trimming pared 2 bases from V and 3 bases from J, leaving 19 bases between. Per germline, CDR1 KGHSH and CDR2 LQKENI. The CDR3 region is CASSPILSRDLDYGYTF. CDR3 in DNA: TGTGCCAGCTCACCAATACTAAGCAGGGATCTCGACTATGGCTACACCTTC.

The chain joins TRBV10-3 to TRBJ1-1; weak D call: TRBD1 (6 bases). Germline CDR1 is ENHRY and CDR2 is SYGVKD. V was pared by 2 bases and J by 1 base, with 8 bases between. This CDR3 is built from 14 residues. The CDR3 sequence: CAISETGRNTEAFF. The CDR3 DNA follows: TGTGCCATCAGTGAGACAGGGAGGAACACTGAAGCTTTCTTT.

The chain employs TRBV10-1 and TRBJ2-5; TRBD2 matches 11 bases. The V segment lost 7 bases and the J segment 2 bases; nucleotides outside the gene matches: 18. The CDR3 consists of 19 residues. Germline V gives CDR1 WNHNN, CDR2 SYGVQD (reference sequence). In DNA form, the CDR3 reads TGCGCCAGCATTGGGACCACGGGTAGCGGGAGGGCCCCACAAGAGACCCAGTACTTC. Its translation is CASIGTTGSGRAPQETQYF.

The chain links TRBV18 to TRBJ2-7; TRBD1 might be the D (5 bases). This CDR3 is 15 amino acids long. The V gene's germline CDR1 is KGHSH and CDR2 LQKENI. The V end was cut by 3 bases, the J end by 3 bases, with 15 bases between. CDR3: CASSPWAGMNYEQYF. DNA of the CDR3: TGTGCCAGCTCACCTTGGGCAGGGATGAACTACGAGCAGTACTTC.

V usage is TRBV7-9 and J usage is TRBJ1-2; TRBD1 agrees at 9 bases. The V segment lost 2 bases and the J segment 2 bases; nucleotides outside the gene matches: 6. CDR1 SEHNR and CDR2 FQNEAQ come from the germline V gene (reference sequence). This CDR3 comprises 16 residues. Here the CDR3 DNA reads TGTGCCAGCAGCTTACGTAAAGGACAGGGGAACTATGGCTACACCTTC. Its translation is CASSLRKGQGNYGYTF.

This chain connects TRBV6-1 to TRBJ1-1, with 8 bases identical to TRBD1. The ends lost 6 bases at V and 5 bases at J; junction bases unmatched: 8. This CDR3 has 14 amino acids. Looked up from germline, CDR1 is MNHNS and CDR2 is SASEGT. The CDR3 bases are TGTGCCAGCAGATCCGGGACAGGCGGGACTGAAGCTTTCTTT. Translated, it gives CASRSGTGGTEAFF.

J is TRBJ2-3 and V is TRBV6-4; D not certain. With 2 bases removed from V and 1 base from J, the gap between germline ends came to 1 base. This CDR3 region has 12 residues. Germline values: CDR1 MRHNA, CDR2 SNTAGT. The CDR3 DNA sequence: TGTGCCAGCAGTGACCGCACAGATACGCAGTATTTT. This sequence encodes CASSDRTDTQYF.

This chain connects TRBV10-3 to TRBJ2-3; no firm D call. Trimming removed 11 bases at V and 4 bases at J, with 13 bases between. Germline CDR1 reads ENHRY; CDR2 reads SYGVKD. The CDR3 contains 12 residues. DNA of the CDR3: TGTGCCGTCCTTTTACCTTCAGATACGCAGTATTTT. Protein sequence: CAVLLPSDTQYF.

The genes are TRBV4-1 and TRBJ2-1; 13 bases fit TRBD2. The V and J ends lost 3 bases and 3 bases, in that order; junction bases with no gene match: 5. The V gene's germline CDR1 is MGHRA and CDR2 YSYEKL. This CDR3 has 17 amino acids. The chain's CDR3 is CASSHGLAGVHYNEQFF. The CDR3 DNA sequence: TGCGCCAGCAGCCACGGACTAGCGGGAGTGCACTACAATGAGCAGTTCTTC.

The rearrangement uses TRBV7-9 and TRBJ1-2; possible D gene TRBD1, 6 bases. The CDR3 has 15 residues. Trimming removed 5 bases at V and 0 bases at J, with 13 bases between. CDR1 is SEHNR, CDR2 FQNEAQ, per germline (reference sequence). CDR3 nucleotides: TGTGCCAGCAGCAGACAGGCCCGGACTAACTATGGCTACACCTTC. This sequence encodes CASSRQARTNYGYTF.

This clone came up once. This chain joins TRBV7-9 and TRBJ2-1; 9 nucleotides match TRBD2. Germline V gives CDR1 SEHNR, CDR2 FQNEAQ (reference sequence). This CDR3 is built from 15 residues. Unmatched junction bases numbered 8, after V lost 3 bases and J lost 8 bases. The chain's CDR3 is CASSLGGRAGDEQFF. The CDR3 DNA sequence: TGTGCCAGCAGCTTGGGCGGGAGGGCCGGCGATGAGCAGTTCTTC.

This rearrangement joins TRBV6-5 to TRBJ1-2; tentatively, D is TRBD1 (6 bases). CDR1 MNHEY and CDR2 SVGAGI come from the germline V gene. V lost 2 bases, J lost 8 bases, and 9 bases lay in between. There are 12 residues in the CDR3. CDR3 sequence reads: CASSYQGYGYTF. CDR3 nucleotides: TGTGCCAGCAGTTACCAGGGGTACGGCTACACCTTC.